A selection of T cell receptor beta chains follows, all from one sample in a study of cytomegalovirus exposure and HLA in healthy donors. The protocol was immunoSEQ multiplex PCR, while the TCRdb copy is restricted to in-frame clones and leaves out a portion. The sample gives about 130,000 clones, roughly 74% of which show up once; 4% to 5% is in the top ten. The sample comprised PBMCs. The receptors come from a woman in her fifties or sixties in good health and CMV-seropositive. The CDR3 runs from the conserved cysteine through the conserved F or W. A D gene is named only where the DNA matches it firmly. The size entry is marked missing in some rows and otherwise reads once, few, many or a size class.

>TRBV7-7|TRBD1|TRBJ1-3|NA
TGTGCCAGCAGCCCGGGGACAGGGTCCTCTGGAAACACCATATATTTT
CASSPGTGSSGNTIYF
>TRBV28|TRBD1|TRBJ1-5|NA
TGTGCCACCATAGGGACAGGGACGAGGAGCAATCAGCCCCAGCATTTT
CATIGTGTRSNQPQHF
>TRBV7-9|NA|TRBJ1-4|once
TGTGCCAGCAGTTCTGACAGGTCTACTAATGAAAAACTGTTTTTT
CASSSDRSTNEKLFF
>TRBV7-6|TRBD2|TRBJ2-7|NA
TGTGCCAGCAGCCCAGCGGGGGGGTACGAGCAGTACTTC
CASSPAGGYEQYF
>TRBV30|NA|TRBJ1-5|NA
TGTGCCTGGAGTCAATGGCAGGGTAGCAATCAGCCCCAGCATTTT
CAWSQWQGSNQPQHF
>TRBV9|NA|TRBJ1-2|NA
TGTGCCAGCAGCGTTAGTGGAGGGCTCTATGGCTACACCTTC
CASSVSGGLYGYTF
>TRBV30|NA|TRBJ1-5|once
TGTGCCTGGAGTGCGGCACAGAGAAATCAGCCCCAGCATTTT
CAWSAAQRNQPQHF
>TRBV5-3|TRBD2|TRBJ2-3|NA
TGTGCCAGAAACAAGTCTAGCGGTACCTCCGGTGGCACAGATACGCAGTATTTT
CARNKSSGTSGGTDTQYF
>TRBV28|NA|TRBJ1-4|NA
TGTGCCACCCAGTCAACTAATGAAAAACTGTTTTTT
CATQSTNEKLFF
>TRBV6-5|TRBD1|TRBJ1-4|few
TGTGCCAGCAGCCCGGACAGGGATAATGAAAAACTGTTTTTT
CASSPDRDNEKLFF
>TRBV28|NA|TRBJ1-5|NA
TGTGCCAGCAGTTTAACAGGGATGTGGGACAATCAGCCCCAGCATTTT
CASSLTGMWDNQPQHF
>TRBV6-6|NA|TRBJ1-3|NA
TGTGCCAGCAGCACAGGGAATCAAGGAAACACCATATATTTT
CASSTGNQGNTIYF
>TRBV7-7|NA|TRBJ2-1|NA
TGTGCCAGCAGCTCTACTCCCCTTCCCCGCCATGAGCAGTTCTTC
CASSSTPLPRHEQFF
>TRBV5-4|TRBD1|TRBJ1-6|few
TGTGCCAGCACCCAATTAGTCGACAGGGGGAAGTCACCCCTCCACTTT
CASTQLVDRGKSPLHF
>TRBV11-2|NA|TRBJ1-1|few
TGTGCCAGCAGCTTAGCAGGGCTGGCAAAGAAAGCTTTCTTT
CASSLAGLAKKAFF
>TRBV7-8|TRBD1|TRBJ2-7|NA
TGTGCCACACGACAGGGAACTTCCTACGAGCAGTACTTC
CATRQGTSYEQYF
>TRBV19|TRBD2|TRBJ2-2|NA
TGTGCCAGTAGTGCCCGTTCTGGACGGGGGGCCGGGGAGCTGTTTTTT
CASSARSGRGAGELFF
>TRBV6-1|NA|TRBJ1-3|NA
TGTGCCAGCAGTGACCTAAAGAGAGGAAACACCATATATTTT
CASSDLKRGNTIYF
>TRBV2|TRBD2|TRBJ2-5|NA
TGTGCCACCGGACTAGCGGGATTCCAAGAGACCCAGTACTTC
CATGLAGFQETQYF
>TRBV5-1|NA|TRBJ2-3|NA
TGCGCCAGCAGCTTGGCCGGGAGAACCGAAACAGATACGCAGTATTTT
CASSLAGRTETDTQYF
>TRBV6-5|TRBD2|TRBJ2-2|few
TGTGCCAGCAGCAGGGCGGGGGGCCACACCGGGGAGCTGTTTTTT
CASSRAGGHTGELFF
>TRBV5-1|TRBD1|TRBJ1-2|NA
TGCGCCAGCAAACCAACTGGACAGGGCTATGGCTACACCTTC
CASKPTGQGYGYTF
>TRBV4-2|TRBD1|TRBJ2-7|NA
TGTGCCAGCAGCCAAGGTAAAGGACAGGTCTACGAGCAGTACTTC
CASSQGKGQVYEQYF
>TRBV29-1|NA|TRBJ1-2|few
TGCAGCGCCTGGCTGGGCCGCTATGGCTACACCTTC
CSAWLGRYGYTF
>TRBV6-1|TRBD1|TRBJ1-4|NA
TGTGCCAGCAGCGCCGACGACAGGGAAAAGCTGTTTTTT
CASSADDREKLFF
>TRBV11-2|NA|TRBJ1-1|NA
TGTGCCAGCAGCCCAGTCGGGGGGTGGACTGAAGCTTTCTTT
CASSPVGGWTEAFF
>TRBV19|NA|TRBJ2-5|NA
TGTGCCAGTAGTATAACAGGAGTGGTGGAGACCCAGTACTTC
CASSITGVVETQYF
>TRBV6-6|NA|TRBJ1-5|NA
TGTGCCAGCAGTTACCTAGGGGATCAGCCCCAGCATTTT
CASSYLGDQPQHF
>TRBV7-9|TRBD1|TRBJ1-3|NA
TGTGCCAGCAGCGGACAGGGTTCCGGAAACACCATATATTTT
CASSGQGSGNTIYF
>TRBV9|NA|TRBJ2-1|NA
TGTGCCAGCAGCGTCACCACGCGAAGCGGAAAAAACAATGAGCAGTTCTTC
CASSVTTRSGKNNEQFF
>TRBV9|TRBD1|TRBJ1-2|NA
TGTGCCAGCAGCCTCAGGACAGGGGTAGGGGTAGAAAATGGCTACACCTTC
CASSLRTGVGVENGYTF
>TRBV15|TRBD1|TRBJ1-5|once
TGTGCCACCAGCAGAAACAGGGGTAATCAGCCCCAGCATTTT
CATSRNRGNQPQHF
>TRBV7-9|TRBD1|TRBJ2-3|few
TGTGCCAGCAGAGGGGGCCTTACAGATACGCAGTATTTT
CASRGGLTDTQYF
>TRBV19|NA|TRBJ2-5|NA
TGTGCCACTAGTGGAACGGGACAAGAGACCCAGTACTTC
CATSGTGQETQYF
>TRBV29-1|TRBD2|TRBJ2-1|NA
TGCAGCGCCCGGACTAGCGGGGACTCCTACAATGAGCAGTTCTTC
CSARTSGDSYNEQFF
>TRBV7-8|TRBD2|TRBJ2-5|once
TGTGCCAGCAGCCCGATTAGCGGGGGGGCTTTTGAGACCCAGTACTTC
CASSPISGGAFETQYF
>TRBV27|NA|TRBJ2-7|once
TGTGCCAGCGGAGACTTCTCTACGACCTACGAGCAGTACTTC
CASGDFSTTYEQYF
>TRBV7-3|TRBD2|TRBJ2-5|few
TGTGCCAGCAGCTCGGGCGCTAGCGGGGGCGGAGCAGAGACCCAGTACTTC
CASSSGASGGGAETQYF
>TRBV25-1|TRBD1|TRBJ1-6|few
TGTGCCAGCAGACGGACAGGAGAGAATAATTCACCCCTCCACTTT
CASRRTGENNSPLHF
>TRBV2|TRBD2|TRBJ2-1|few
TGTGCCAGCAGGGGAGCGGGGGGTTACAATGAGCAGTTCTTC
CASRGAGGYNEQFF
>TRBV10-3|NA|TRBJ2-5|NA
TGTGCCATCAGCCTAGGTTCGGGAGAGACCCAGTACTTC
CAISLGSGETQYF
>TRBV7-9|TRBD1|TRBJ2-1|NA
TGTGCCAGCAGCCCCGACAGGGGGCTGGTCAATGAGCAGTTCTTC
CASSPDRGLVNEQFF
>TRBV4-1|NA|TRBJ1-5|few
TGCGCCAGCAGCCAAGTCACAGGGAGGGGGGGAAATCAGCCCCAGCATTTT
CASSQVTGRGGNQPQHF
>TRBV30|NA|TRBJ2-7|NA
TGTGCCTGGAGTGTTCGGGACTACGAGCAGTACTTC
CAWSVRDYEQYF
>TRBV6-1|TRBD1|TRBJ2-7|few
TGTGCCAGCGGGGACAGGGGGTTAACCAATTGGTACTTC
CASGDRGLTNWYF
>TRBV5-6|NA|TRBJ1-2|few
TGTGCCAGCAGATACGACACGAAAAATGGCTACACCTTC
CASRYDTKNGYTF